The present TCR beta chain was sequenced within a study of CD8 T cells in Susac syndrome. Trimming took off 7 bases at V and 2 bases at J, with 4 bases between the two ends. Germline V CDR1 and CDR2: MNHEY, SVGAGI. The CDR3 extends over 11 amino acids. Roughly 0.45 to 1 ug RNA was reverse transcribed with random hexamers. Amplification of TCR beta CDR3 was carried out by immunoSEQ multiplex PCR, which covered 54 Vbeta and 13 Jbeta segments. One entry per CDR3 protein results from TCRdb running MiXCR on the immunoSEQ multiplex PCR reads. The data show some 210,000 distinct CDR3 sequences, about 95% seen once. Study observations and caveats: The CD4+ T cell repertoires of Susac syndrome were found to show no clonal expansion.

Negative isolation was applied to CD8+ and CD4+ T cells, and FACS enrichment was applied to TEMRA cells. This clonotype was recorded only once. What it binds is not known. The chain uses TRBV6-5 and TRBJ2-3; D not resolved. The sequence was obtained from a human donor with Susac syndrome. Sequenced material: CD4+ T cells from PBMCs. CDR3 residues: CASKLTDTQYF. The CDR3, as DNA: TGTGCCAGCAAACTCACAGATACGCAGTATTTT.